This T cell receptor (beta chain) stems from a study of blood T cell repertoires in COVID-19. A few counts support this clone. Generated by immunoSEQ multiplex PCR, the TCRdb table keeps only in-frame clones and is missing some. The profile shows 150,000 or so clones, approximately 85% of them singletons. This CDR3 comprises 17 residues. Germline V CDR1 and CDR2: LNHDA, SQIVND (reference sequence). Trimming removed 9 bases from V and 0 bases from J; junction bases left unmatched: 14. This chain uses TRBV19 with TRBJ1-5; 7 bases fit TRBD1. Input material: peripheral blood. This TCR was sampled from a man aged 55 to 70 with COVID-19, enrolled during active disease. DNA for the CDR3: TGTGCCAGCCTCCCCCTATGGGACAGATATAGCAATCAGCCCCAGCATTTT. It translates to CASLPLWDRYSNQPQHF. Complete variable domain (other parts from reference TRBV19 and TRBJ1-5): DGGITQSPKYLFRKEGQNVTLSCEQNLNHDAMYWYRQDPGQGLRLIYYSQIVNDFQKGDIAEGYSVSREKKESFPLTVTSAQKNPTAFYLCASLPLWDRYSNQPQHFGDGTRLSIL.